This T cell receptor beta chain stems from a study of T cell responses to AZD1222 COVID-19 vaccine. Study observations and caveats: Samples come after the peak T cell response, not at day 14.

This clone was seen a single time. The antigen remains unidentified. Assay used: immunoSEQ multiplex PCR; TCRdb lists only in-frame clones, some missing. Of 60,000 to 75,000 clones listed, about 83% are singletons. Germline values: CDR1 MDHEN, CDR2 SYDVKM. Trimming left V 5 bases short and J 2 bases short, with 13 bases between. The CDR3 is made up of 15 amino acids. The input for sequencing was peripheral blood, taken 28 days after the second AZD1222 dose. The chain has TRBV28 and TRBJ1-3, with TRBD1 as a possible D gene (5 bases). This TCR came from an adult who received the AZD1222 COVID-19 vaccine. The DNA of the CDR3 is TGTGCCAGCAGTCTAACCGGGGGACCTGGAAACACCATATATTTT. Its translation is CASSLTGGPGNTIYF.